These T cell receptor beta chains were read from a single sample in a study of human T cells and chemical hapten exposure. TCRdb processed the RACE reads anew with MiXCR; each CDR3 protein has one entry. The data hold some 150,000 distinct CDR3 sequences, with approximately 10% observed a single time. Sequencing used whole blood, obtained in connection with sensitization to the hapten diphenylcyclopropenone (DPC). All receptors come from a woman between 50 and 59 years old with alopecia areata. Some clones in this sample may be carry-over from other donors' samples. Each CDR3 is given with its conserved first and last residue. D genes are given only for firm matches. Expanded clones are given a class, and other clones once, few, many or no size at all.

>.|TRBJ1-2|many|TRBV7-8
CASSLGQRNYGYTF
TGTGCCAGCAGCTTAGGACAGCGAAACTATGGCTACACCTTC
>TRBD1|TRBJ2-7|.|TRBV10-3
CAISESIQGPYEQYF
TGTGCCATCAGTGAGTCAATACAGGGGCCCTACGAGCAGTACTTC
>TRBD2|TRBJ2-1|.|TRBV5-4
CASSLSGLAGEYEQFF
TGTGCCAGCAGCTTGAGTGGACTAGCGGGAGAATATGAGCAGTTCTTC
>.|TRBJ2-5|few|TRBV27
CASNQWGTPQETQYF
TGTGCCAGCAATCAATGGGGCACTCCCCAAGAGACCCAGTACTTC
>TRBD2|TRBJ2-2|few|TRBV5-1
CASSLSLAGHTGELFF
TGCGCCAGCAGCTTGAGTCTAGCGGGACACACCGGGGAGCTGTTTTTT
>TRBD2|TRBJ2-2|many|TRBV12-3/TRBV12-4
CASKPGLETGELFF
TGTGCCAGCAAACCGGGACTAGAGACCGGGGAGCTGTTTTTT
>TRBD2|TRBJ2-1|.|TRBV20-1
CSVTPLAGFGNEQFF
TGCAGTGTGACCCCACTAGCGGGATTTGGAAATGAGCAGTTCTTC
>TRBD2|TRBJ2-3|.|TRBV29-1
CSVRGGLAGVMADTQYF
TGCAGCGTTCGGGGGGGACTAGCGGGAGTGATGGCAGATACGCAGTATTTT
>TRBD2|TRBJ2-4|many|TRBV19
CASSILAGGKNIQYF
TGTGCCAGTAGTATCCTAGCGGGTGGCAAAAACATTCAGTACTTC
>TRBD2|TRBJ2-7|.|TRBV6-2/TRBV6-3
CASSYGTSGRRGYEQYF
TGTGCCAGCAGTTACGGGACTAGCGGGAGGAGAGGCTACGAGCAGTACTTC
>.|TRBJ2-5|.|TRBV5-1
CASSFNGPGALQETQYF
TGCGCCAGCAGCTTCAACGGCCCTGGGGCCTTACAAGAGACCCAGTACTTC
>.|TRBJ1-1|.|TRBV4-2
CASSQDLRGTEAFF
TGTGCCAGCAGCCAAGATCTAAGGGGCACTGAAGCTTTCTTT
>TRBD2|TRBJ2-3|few|TRBV11-2
CASSPRKTSGSPDTQYF
TGTGCCAGCAGCCCCAGGAAGACTAGCGGGAGTCCAGATACGCAGTATTTT
>.|TRBJ2-1|few|TRBV19
CASSALAFSYNEQFF
TGTGCCAGTAGTGCCCTAGCCTTCTCCTACAATGAGCAGTTCTTC
>TRBD2|TRBJ2-3|few|TRBV7-2
CASSLASTSGGADTQYF
TGTGCCAGCAGCTTAGCCTCGACTAGCGGGGGGGCAGATACGCAGTATTTT
>TRBD2|TRBJ2-4|few|TRBV5-4
CASSRSGSRNIQYF
TGTGCCAGCAGCCGCAGCGGGAGTAGGAACATTCAGTACTTC
>TRBD1|TRBJ2-1|few|TRBV6-2/TRBV6-3
CASSSPNRGAYNEQFF
TGTGCCAGCAGTTCTCCCAACAGGGGCGCCTACAATGAGCAGTTCTTC
>TRBD2|TRBJ2-1|many|TRBV6-5
CASFSGRPKGEQFF
TGTGCCAGCTTTAGCGGGAGGCCAAAAGGGGAGCAGTTCTTC
>.|TRBJ2-7|few|TRBV29-1
CSVGELYEQYF
TGCAGCGTTGGAGAGCTCTACGAGCAGTACTTC
>.|TRBJ2-2|.|TRBV18
CASSPSSVNTGELFF
TGTGCCAGCTCACCATCCTCCGTAAACACCGGGGAGCTGTTTTTT
>.|TRBJ1-5|many|TRBV28
CASISPRDMRKRQPQHF
TGTGCCAGCATCTCCCCTAGGGACATGAGAAAACGTCAGCCCCAGCATTTT
>.|TRBJ2-4|few|TRBV7-2
CASKPRQGNIQYF
TGTGCCAGCAAGCCCCGCCAGGGAAACATTCAGTACTTC
>.|TRBJ1-1|.|TRBV20-1
CSAPRADLNTEAFF
TGCAGTGCTCCTAGGGCAGATTTGAACACTGAAGCTTTCTTT
>.|TRBJ1-2|few|TRBV30
CAWGAVLANYGYTF
TGTGCCTGGGGGGCAGTACTTGCGAACTATGGCTACACCTTC
>.|TRBJ1-6|few|TRBV15
CATSRGSRDNSPLHF
TGTGCCACCAGCAGAGGGAGCAGGGATAATTCACCCCTCCACTTT
>TRBD2|TRBJ2-5|many|TRBV11-2
CASSAPGLAHQETQYF
TGTGCCAGCAGCGCACCGGGACTAGCGCACCAAGAGACCCAGTACTTC
>.|TRBJ2-5|.|TRBV28
CASSFGGLETQYF
TGTGCCAGCAGTTTCGGGGGGCTAGAGACCCAGTACTTC
>TRBD2|TRBJ2-3|.|TRBV11-1
CASSLGLAEKITQYF
TGTGCCAGCAGCTTAGGCCTAGCGGAGAAGATAACGCAGTATTTT
>.|TRBJ2-1|.|TRBV27
CASSPTGLGRLF
TGTGCCAGCAGTCCAACAGGGCTTGGTAGGCTCTTC
>.|TRBJ2-7|.|TRBV2
CASSRDFEQYF
TGTGCCAGCAGTAGGGACTTTGAGCAGTACTTC